This record concerns one T cell receptor (beta chain) sequence. TCRdb's table, derived via immunoSEQ multiplex PCR, lists solely in-frame clones and lacks some. In the table there are approximately 100,000 clones, approximately 94% of which are singletons. The sample comes from a study of technical replicates of blood from a handful of donors. Sequenced sample: T cells isolated from PBMCs. The sequence was obtained from a human donor in good health.

In DNA form, the CDR3 reads TGTGCCAGCTCCCCCCGGACAGGGGGCTACGAGCAGTACTTC. Residues: CASSPRTGGYEQYF. The rearrangement uses TRBV13 and TRBJ2-7, with 10 bases lining up with TRBD1. Trimming removed 8 bases from V and 3 bases from J; junction bases left unmatched: 7. The length of the CDR3 is 14 residues. Germline V gene lookup returns CDR1 PRHDT and CDR2 FYEKMQ (reference sequence). The full variable domain, in which reference TRBV13 and TRBJ2-7 provide the parts outside the CDR3, is AAGVIQSPRHLIKEKRETATLKCYPIPRHDTVYWYQQGPGQDPQFLISFYEKMQSDKGSIPDRFSAQQFSDYHSELNMSSLELGDSALYFCASSPRTGGYEQYFGPGTRLTVT.